A selection of T cell receptor beta chains follows, all from one sample in a study of identifying expanded T cells in peripheral blood. The table came from immunoSEQ multiplex PCR; TCRdb's copy has only in-frame clones and leaves some out. The sample consists of around 100,000 clones, around 89% of them appearing once. Material for sequencing was blood. All receptors come from a person aged 18 to 70 in good health. Both conserved end residues are part of each CDR3. Fields, in order: clone size, D gene, V gene, J gene, CDR3 DNA, CDR3 protein. A D gene is named only where the DNA matches it firmly. A clone size is listed for some rows: how often the clone was seen (once, few, many), or a class if it is expanded.

NA	NA	TRBV5-4	TRBJ2-3	TGTGCCAGCAGCTTACCTCCGGGGCGGGGCACAGATACGCAGTATTTT	CASSLPPGRGTDTQYF
NA	TRBD2	TRBV4-1	TRBJ2-3	TGCGCCAGCAGCCAAGGGCGGGGGGTATGGTATTTT	CASSQGRGVWYF
NA	NA	TRBV27	TRBJ2-7	TGTGCCAGCGGATTATCCTACGAGCAGTACTTC	CASGLSYEQYF
NA	TRBD1	TRBV10-3	TRBJ1-1	TGTGCCATCAGTGCAGCGAATCCAGGGACAGGGATGGAGACTGAAGCTTTCTTT	CAISAANPGTGMETEAFF
NA	NA	TRBV12-1	TRBJ2-7	TGTGCCAGCAGTCGAGGGACTAGCGGGGGGGCGTACGAGCAGTACTTC	CASSRGTSGGAYEQYF
NA	TRBD1	TRBV4-1	TRBJ1-2	TGCGCCAGCAGCCAAGATCCAGGGGGTGGCTATGGCTACACCTTC	CASSQDPGGGYGYTF
NA	NA	TRBV7-6	TRBJ2-2	TGTGCCAGCAGCTTAAACACCGGGGAGCTGTTTTTT	CASSLNTGELFF
NA	NA	TRBV30	TRBJ2-3	TGTGCCTGGAGTGACTCCCTGGGGGATACGCAGTATTTT	CAWSDSLGDTQYF
NA	NA	TRBV7-9	TRBJ2-1	TGTGCCAGCAGCTTAGAGGTGTGGCGGAGGAATGAGCAGTTCTTC	CASSLEVWRRNEQFF
NA	NA	TRBV11-3	TRBJ2-2	TGTGCCAGTAAAGGCACAGGGAGTGTCACCGGGGAGCTGTTTTTT	CASKGTGSVTGELFF
NA	TRBD2	TRBV10-1	TRBJ2-3	TGCGCCAGCAGTGAGTTCTTAACTAGCGCCGAGTCCGATACGCAGTATTTT	CASSEFLTSAESDTQYF
once	NA	TRBV7-9	TRBJ2-1	TGTGCCGGGAACCTGCGCGGAGCCCCCTACAATGAGCAGTTCTTC	CAGNLRGAPYNEQFF